The present T cell receptor beta chain was sequenced within a study of T cell responses to AZD1222 COVID-19 vaccine. Generated by immunoSEQ multiplex PCR, the TCRdb table keeps only in-frame clones and is missing some. The sample shows roughly 96,000 clones, 90% of them seen only once. The CDR3 runs to 15 residues. The trim removed 4 bases at V and 0 bases at J, leaving 3 bases unmatched. The germline gives CDR1 MDHEN, CDR2 SYDVKM. Study-wide points: Just a handful of AZD1222 recipients tested seropositive at baseline. Rises in breadth and depth of Spike-specific TCRs came after two AZD1222 doses.

Of note for this clone: No antigen is known for it.

The sequence derives from an adult in good health. The sample in question was peripheral blood, obtained on day 0 of AZD1222 vaccination. The gene calls are TRBV28 and TRBJ1-3, with 7 bases lining up with TRBD1. The CDR3 reads CASSSGTASGNTIYF. The CDR3 DNA reads TGTGCCAGCAGTTCGGGGACAGCCTCTGGAAACACCATATATTTT.